The 8 T cell receptor beta chains reported below all come from one sample, sequenced in a study of blood T cells in healthy people across ages. Sample-barcoded 5' priming and a J-beta primer mix drove a second PCR of roughly 6 to 12 cycles. TCRdb redid the calling of the 5' RACE reads with MiXCR, one entry per CDR3 protein. The data contain around 710,000 distinct CDR3 sequences, roughly 43% of them singletons. Sequencing input: blood. All receptors come from a woman in her sixties or seventies in good health.

The V gene is TRBV5-4, the J gene TRBJ2-5, with no clear D. V lost 2 bases and J lost 11, with 13 bases in between. Germline CDR1 and CDR2: SGHNT and YYREEE (reference sequence). The CDR3 covers 12 residues. The CDR3 DNA reads TGTGCCAGCAGCTTAGCGAACAATGAGCAGTACTTC. It translates to CASSLANNEQYF.

The chain is built from TRBV7-2 and TRBJ1-4, with unresolved D. The CDR3 length is 13 residues. V shed 5 bases and J shed 4 bases, with 8 bases lying between them. The germline V gene has CDR1 SGHTA and CDR2 FQGNSA. The CDR3 spells CASSAMFNEKLFF. The CDR3 nucleotides are TGTGCCAGCAGCGCCATGTTTAATGAAAAACTGTTTTTT.

This rearrangement joins TRBV14 to TRBJ2-7; D ambiguous. In germline, CDR1 is SGHDN, CDR2 FVKESK. V was pared by 1 base and J by 2 bases, with 9 bases between. The length of the CDR3 is 14 residues. DNA for the CDR3: TGTGCCAGCAGCCAAGGCCGGACCGCCTACGAGCAGTACTTC. Translation gives CASSQGRTAYEQYF.

A remark on this clonotype: A much larger clonotype is one base distant, so this may be a read error. The V call is TRBV6-5, the J call TRBJ2-7; D might be TRBD1 or TRBD2, each matching 5 bases. V lost 2 bases, J lost 2 bases, and 7 bases lay in between. This CDR3 is 13 amino acids long. Looked up from germline, CDR1 is MNHEY and CDR2 is SVGAGI. CDR3 amino acids: CASSYRDAYEQYF. CDR3 in DNA: TGTGCCAGCAGTTACCGGGACGCCTACGAGCAGTACTTC.

This clonotype was seen more than once but under ten times. The chain links TRBV20-1 to TRBJ2-7, with TRBD2 matching over 13 bases. The V and J ends lost 6 bases and 5 bases, in that order; junction bases with no gene match: 7. The germline V gene has CDR1 DFQATT and CDR2 SNEGSKA (reference sequence). The CDR3 runs 14 residues. This chain's CDR3 is CSASTSGRPHEQYF. The CDR3, as DNA: TGCAGTGCCTCGACTAGCGGGAGGCCCCACGAGCAGTACTTC.

The rearrangement links TRBV20-1 to TRBJ2-7; D may correspond to TRBD1 or TRBD2 (5 bases each). Germline CDR1 is DFQATT and CDR2 is SNEGSKA (reference sequence). V gave up 5 bases and J gave up 4 bases, with 15 bases separating them. The CDR3 has 13 residues. DNA of the CDR3: TGCAGTGCTGGGGGTTCTGGAGGTTACGAGCAGTACTTC. Its protein product is CSAGGSGGYEQYF.

This clonotype was seen only a few times. This chain joins TRBV6-2 or TRBV6-3 and TRBJ1-2, with 12 bases matching TRBD1. The CDR3 extends over 15 amino acids. Germline assignment: CDR1 MNHEY and CDR2 SVGEGT. Trimming at V came to 7 bases and at J to 4 bases, leaving 7 bases not matched to a gene. CDR3 residues: CASTGTGGRSYGYTF. The CDR3 DNA reads TGTGCCAGCACCGGGACAGGGGGCAGGAGCTATGGCTACACCTTC.

This chain links TRBV20-1 with TRBJ2-1, with 11 nucleotides matching TRBD2. Germline loops: CDR1 DFQATT, CDR2 SNEGSKA (reference sequence). This CDR3 has 17 residues. Trimming at V came to 3 bases and at J to 4 bases, leaving 11 bases not matched to a gene. In DNA form, the CDR3 reads TGCAGTGCTAGCCCCCTATCGACTAGCGGGATATACAATGAGCAGTTCTTC. It encodes CSASPLSTSGIYNEQFF.